The 14 T cell receptor beta chains presented below share a single source sample, sequenced in a study of blood T cell repertoires in COVID-19. Generated by immunoSEQ multiplex PCR, the TCRdb table keeps only in-frame clones and is missing some. The sample has fewer than 250,000 clones; less than 90% are singletons. The sequencing input was peripheral blood. The origin of the receptors is a middle-aged man with acute or convalescent COVID-19.

The chain links TRBV5-5 to TRBJ2-7; 7 bases map to TRBD1. Germline CDR1 is SGHKS and CDR2 is YYEKEE (reference sequence). The CDR3 sequence is 14 residues long. J gave up 4 bases and V 4 bases, and 8 bases lay outside the gene matches. The CDR3: CASSPQGKTYEQYF. CDR3 in DNA: TGTGCCAGCAGCCCACAGGGGAAGACTTACGAGCAGTACTTC.

The table lists this clone with a count of one. The chain joins TRBV18 to TRBJ2-5; 10 nucleotides match TRBD1. Germline loops: CDR1 KGHSH, CDR2 LQKENI. The J segment lost 3 bases and the V segment lost 5 bases, leaving 6 bases of the junction unmatched. CDR3 length: 15 residues. This CDR3 reads CASSWAGTGEETQYF. CDR3 nucleotides: TGTGCCAGCTCATGGGCGGGGACAGGGGAAGAGACCCAGTACTTC.

J is TRBJ1-5 and V is TRBV19, with 9 positions matching TRBD1. Per germline, CDR1 LNHDA and CDR2 SQIVND (reference sequence). The V and J ends lost 1 base and 5 bases, in that order; junction bases with no gene match: 9. The CDR3 is 17 amino acids. The CDR3 loop reads CASSIGSGTGRHQPQHF. CDR3 in DNA: TGTGCCAGTAGTATAGGCTCCGGGACAGGGAGGCATCAGCCCCAGCATTTT.

V gene TRBV27 combines with J gene TRBJ1-5; D is unresolved. The length of the CDR3 is 13 residues. V was shortened by 2 bases and J by 6 bases, with 8 bases between the two germline ends. Germline CDR1 MNHEY, CDR2 SMNVEV (reference sequence). CDR3: CASSLKVGQPQHF. In nucleotides, the CDR3 is TGTGCCAGCAGTTTAAAAGTCGGTCAGCCCCAGCATTTT.

This rearrangement joins TRBV2 to TRBJ1-2; D is unresolved. V gave up 4 bases and J gave up 3 bases, with 9 bases separating them. Germline V gene lookup returns CDR1 SNHLY and CDR2 FYNNEI. The CDR3 spans 13 residues. The CDR3 bases are TGTGCCAGCAGTGCCAGGATGGACTATGGCTACACCTTC. It encodes CASSARMDYGYTF.

The chain carries TRBV18 and TRBJ1-1; the match to TRBD1 covers 8 bases. The ends lost 6 bases at V and 4 bases at J; junction bases unmatched: 7. Per germline, CDR1 KGHSH and CDR2 LQKENI. This CDR3 comprises 14 residues. CDR3 sequence: CASSPDRAGTEAFF. Written as DNA, the CDR3 is TGTGCCAGCTCCCCGGACAGGGCGGGCACTGAAGCTTTCTTT. Based on the CDR3 plus reference TRBV18 and TRBJ1-1, the full variable domain is NAGVMQNPRHLVRRRGQEARLRCSPMKGHSHVYWYRQLPEEGLKFMVYLQKENIIDESGMPKERFSAEFPKEGPSILRIQQVVRGDSAAYFCASSPDRAGTEAFFGQGTRLTVV.

The rearrangement uses TRBV19 and TRBJ2-5; tentatively, D is TRBD2 (7 bases). Trimming removed 3 bases at V and 5 bases at J, with 16 bases between. This CDR3 is built from 15 residues. Per the germline V gene, CDR1 is LNHDA and CDR2 is SQIVND (reference sequence). CDR3 sequence reads: CASSIVRGALETQYF. CDR3 sequence (DNA): TGTGCCAGTAGTATTGTACGGGGGGCATTGGAGACCCAGTACTTC.

Written as DNA, the CDR3 is TGTGCCAGCAGCGTAGGACTAGCGATCTACGAGCAGTACTTC. The encoded protein is CASSVGLAIYEQYF. V is TRBV3-1 (or the pseudogene TRBV3-2) and J is TRBJ2-7; TRBD2 matches 9 bases. The V segment lost 5 bases and the J segment 3 bases; nucleotides outside the gene matches: 5. Germline V gives CDR1 LGHDT, CDR2 YNNKEL (reference sequence). This CDR3 spans 14 amino acids.

The chain combines TRBV27 with TRBJ2-1; D remains unclear. This CDR3 spans 16 amino acids. Germline values: CDR1 MNHEY, CDR2 SMNVEV (reference sequence). Trimming pared 3 bases from V and 0 bases from J, leaving 12 bases between. CDR3 sequence: CASSFPEKISYNEQFF. CDR3 bases: TGTGCCAGCAGTTTTCCTGAGAAAATCTCCTACAATGAGCAGTTCTTC.

The J gene is TRBJ1-1, the V gene TRBV6-5, with 7 bases matching TRBD1. CDR1 and CDR2 from the germline V gene are MNHEY and SVGAGI. V shed 5 bases, J shed 4 bases, and the junction held 4 bases outside the gene matches. This CDR3 has 13 amino acids. This CDR3 reads CASSRTGATEAFF. DNA for the CDR3: TGTGCCAGCAGTCGTACAGGGGCCACTGAAGCTTTCTTT.

The chain uses TRBV6-7 and TRBJ2-5, with 9 bases fitting TRBD1. TRBV6-7 is an ORF, and what it does is uncertain. The CDR3 spans 16 residues. V gave up 2 bases and J gave up 5 bases; unmatched junction bases: 9. CDR3 sequence (DNA): TGTGCCAGCAGTTACGCGGGGACAGGGAATAGGGAGACCCAGTACTTC. This encodes CASSYAGTGNRETQYF.

J is TRBJ2-3 and V is TRBV2; 14 bases are shared with TRBD2. CDR1 and CDR2 from the germline V gene are SNHLY and FYNNEI. V gave up 4 bases and J gave up 13 bases; unmatched junction bases: 10. The CDR3 length is 15 residues. CDR3: CASSVSETSGGAKYF. CDR3 bases: TGTGCCAGCAGTGTTAGCGAGACTAGCGGGGGGGCCAAGTATTTT.

The chain recombines TRBV7-9 with TRBJ1-4, with TRBD1 as a possible D gene (5 bases). The CDR3 consists of 15 residues. The germline gives CDR1 SEHNR, CDR2 FQNEAQ (reference sequence). The V gene lost 8 bases and the J gene lost 8 bases, with 21 bases spanning the gap. In nucleotides, the CDR3 is TGTGCCAGCGGGGAATCGGGGGGTCCAGGAGAAAAACTGTTTTTT. Translation gives CASGESGGPGEKLFF.

The genes are TRBV5-4 and TRBJ2-3; TRBD2 agrees at 9 bases. This CDR3 has 17 amino acids. Germline CDR1 SGHNT, CDR2 YYREEE (reference sequence). The V gene end was trimmed by 4 bases and the J gene end by 0 bases; junction bases not matched to a gene: 9. DNA of the CDR3: TGTGCCAGCAGCATAGCGGGGGCCACTCTGAGCACAGATACGCAGTATTTT. This codes for CASSIAGATLSTDTQYF.